What follows are 27 T cell receptor beta chains derived from one specimen sequenced in a study of CD8 T cells in Susac syndrome. Random hexamers were used to reverse transcribe the RNA input (about 0.5 to 1 ug). MiXCR, applied by TCRdb to the immunoSEQ multiplex PCR reads, yields one record per CDR3 protein. Of about 180,000 distinct CDR3 sequences listed, roughly 95% were seen once; the top ten hold 0.093%. The sequenced sample was CD4+ T cells from PBMCs. The receptors were sampled from a human donor with multiple sclerosis.

The gene calls are TRBV29-1 and TRBJ2-2; tentatively, D is TRBD2 (6 bases). V was clipped by 6 bases and J by 6 bases, with 14 bases between them. The CDR3 spans 13 residues. The germline V gene encodes CDR1 SQVTM and CDR2 ANQGSEA. The CDR3 DNA reads TGCAGCGTGCGGGACCTCTCGGCCGGGGAGCTGTTTTTT. Amino acid sequence: CSVRDLSAGELFF.

This chain links TRBV18 with TRBJ2-5; no reliable D call. CDR3 length: 12 residues. CDR1 is KGHSH and CDR2 is LQKENI in the germline V gene. Between the trimmed V and J ends, which lost 2 bases and 5 bases, there was a span of 6 bases. CDR3 protein: CASSPNRETQYF. CDR3 nucleotides: TGTGCCAGCTCACCAAATAGGGAGACCCAGTACTTC.

The chain recombines TRBV6-2 or TRBV6-3 with TRBJ1-1; D ambiguous. V lost 3 bases, J lost 3 bases, and 11 bases lay in between. The CDR3 covers 14 residues. Germline assignment: CDR1 MNHEY and CDR2 SVGEGT. The CDR3 loop reads CASSYMLPDTEAFF. Written as DNA, the CDR3 is TGTGCCAGCAGTTATATGTTGCCCGACACTGAAGCTTTCTTT.

The chain combines TRBV2 with TRBJ1-1; D not certain. Germline V CDR1 and CDR2: SNHLY, FYNNEI. The CDR3 has 13 amino acids. V was trimmed by 10 bases and J by 6 bases, leaving 18 bases between them. The CDR3 region has the DNA TGTGCCACCGACCGTGCCACAAACGCTGAAGCTTTCTTT. Translation gives CATDRATNAEAFF.

The rearrangement uses TRBV29-1 and TRBJ2-5; 12 bases are a match to TRBD2. The V and J ends lost 6 bases and 1 base, in that order; junction bases with no gene match: 3. There are 14 residues in the CDR3. CDR1 and CDR2 (germline): SQVTM, ANQGSEA. The CDR3 DNA reads as TGCAGCGTGACTAGCGGGGGAGGCCAAGAGACCCAGTACTTC. Residues: CSVTSGGGQETQYF.

The V and J genes are TRBV12-3 or TRBV12-4 and TRBJ1-1; D unresolved. Deletions cut 0 bases from V and 2 bases from J, with 7 bases between. The CDR3 is 14 residues long. CDR3 in amino acids: CASSLATANTEAFF. The CDR3 DNA is TGTGCCAGCAGTTTAGCCACGGCTAACACTGAAGCTTTCTTT.

This chain uses TRBV11-2 with TRBJ1-3, with 7 nucleotides matching TRBD1. The CDR3 contains 15 residues. With 5 bases clipped from V and 0 bases from J, the junction kept 4 bases outside the gene matches. Per germline, CDR1 SGHAT and CDR2 FQNNGV. The CDR3 here is CASSLQGDSGNTIYF. As DNA, the CDR3 is TGTGCCAGCAGCCTCCAGGGGGACTCTGGAAACACCATATATTTT.

This clonotype was seen only once. The chain links TRBV20-1 to TRBJ1-2; D is undetermined. The V and J ends lost 3 bases and 3 bases respectively, with 11 bases between them. Germline CDR1 is DFQATT and CDR2 is SNEGSKA (reference sequence). CDR3 length equals 13 residues. Here the CDR3 reads CSASHPGDYGYTF. CDR3 sequence (DNA): TGCAGTGCTAGTCATCCGGGAGACTATGGCTACACCTTC.

The V and J genes are TRBV2 and TRBJ1-1; 7 nucleotides match TRBD1. The CDR3 runs 15 residues. CDR1 SNHLY and CDR2 FYNNEI come from the germline V gene. Losses at the gene ends were 7 bases for V and 7 bases for J; bases not matched to a gene: 15. The CDR3 reads CASTRPDRVDNEAFF. The DNA of the CDR3 is TGTGCCAGCACCCGTCCCGACAGGGTTGATAATGAAGCTTTCTTT.

The chain recombines TRBV28 with TRBJ2-1; D is unclear. The CDR3 is 11 amino acids. Germline loops: CDR1 MDHEN, CDR2 SYDVKM. V was cut by 6 bases and J by 8 bases, with 8 bases left in between. The CDR3 nucleotides are TGTGCCAGCAGACAAACCCATGAGCAGTTCTTC. Amino acids: CASRQTHEQFF.

The V gene is TRBV15, the J gene TRBJ1-1; D not certain. The CDR3 covers 13 residues. Germline lookup yields CDR1 LNHNV and CDR2 YYDKDF (reference sequence). Trimming removed 1 base from V and 10 bases from J, with 13 bases in between. DNA of the CDR3: TGTGCCACCAGCAGAGGAGGTCAAGTTGGAGCTTTCTTT. Its translation is CATSRGGQVGAFF.

The chain combines TRBV29-1 with TRBJ1-1; TRBD1 aligns across 8 bases. V shed 4 bases and J 3 bases; nucleotides not matched to a gene: 13. The CDR3 is 16 amino acids. Germline CDR1 and CDR2: SQVTM and ANQGSEA. The CDR3 is CSVVGIAGGLDTEAFF. The CDR3, as DNA: TGCAGCGTTGTTGGTATTGCAGGGGGCTTGGACACTGAAGCTTTCTTT. Variable domain in full (rest from reference TRBV29-1 and TRBJ1-1): SAVISQKPSRDICQRGTSLTIQCQVDSQVTMMFWYRQQPGQSLTLIATANQGSEATYESGFVIDKFPISRPNLTFSTLTVSNMSPEDSSIYLCSVVGIAGGLDTEAFFGQGTRLTVV.

The chain joins TRBV7-9 to TRBJ1-1; 10 positions agree with TRBD1. V shed 3 bases, J shed 3 bases, and the junction held 1 base outside the gene matches. CDR1 is SEHNR and CDR2 is FQNEAQ in the germline V gene (reference sequence). There are 14 residues in the CDR3. CDR3 protein: CASSLDRGDTEAFF. DNA for the CDR3: TGTGCCAGCAGCTTGGACAGGGGGGACACTGAAGCTTTCTTT.

The chain employs TRBV5-1 and TRBJ1-1; 7 bases align to TRBD1. From germline, CDR1 is SGHRS and CDR2 YFSETQ. V lost 5 bases to trimming and J lost 1 base; unmatched junction nucleotides: 11. The length of the CDR3 is 16 residues. CDR3: CASRDRPLQGNTEAFF. DNA of the CDR3: TGCGCCAGCAGGGACAGGCCCTTACAGGGGAACACTGAAGCTTTCTTT.

The V and J genes are TRBV2 and TRBJ1-2, with TRBD1 as a possible D gene (6 bases). The V gene lost 5 bases and the J gene lost 4 bases, with 14 bases spanning the gap. Germline-derived CDR1 and CDR2 are SNHLY and FYNNEI. This CDR3 region has 14 residues. The CDR3 bases are TGTGCCAGCAGTAGTCAACAGGGAAGCTATGGCTACACCTTC. Amino acids: CASSSQQGSYGYTF. Complete variable domain (other parts from reference TRBV2 and TRBJ1-2): EPEVTQTPSHQVTQMGQEVILRCVPISNHLYFYWYRQILGQKVEFLVSFYNNEISEKSEIFDDQFSVERPDGSNFTLKIRSTKLEDSAMYFCASSSQQGSYGYTFGSGTRLTVV.

This rearrangement joins TRBV18 to TRBJ2-7, with TRBD1 as a possible D gene (5 bases). Trimming removed 3 bases at V and 7 bases at J, with 13 bases between. This CDR3 region has 13 residues. Germline V gene data show CDR1 as KGHSH and CDR2 as LQKENI. The CDR3 bases are TGTGCCAGCTCACCTGCAGGGTTGAAAGAGCAGTACTTC. Amino acid sequence: CASSPAGLKEQYF.

The chain joins TRBV4-3 to TRBJ1-2; 7 bases line up with TRBD1. With V trimmed by 4 bases and J by 0 bases, 8 bases remained unmatched. Germline assignment: CDR1 LGHNA and CDR2 YSLEER. The CDR3 has 16 residues. The CDR3 spells CASSLSPQGANYGYTF. The CDR3 bases are TGCGCCAGCAGCCTTAGTCCCCAGGGGGCTAACTATGGCTACACCTTC.

The J gene is TRBJ1-6, the V gene TRBV28, with unresolved D. The length of the CDR3 is 14 residues. V was clipped by 7 bases and J by 10 bases, with 17 bases between them. Germline lookup yields CDR1 MDHEN and CDR2 SYDVKM. Here the CDR3 DNA reads TGTGCCAGCACCCTCCAGCAGTACGGATCACCCCTCCACTTT. Its protein product is CASTLQQYGSPLHF. The full variable domain, with the rest looked up from reference TRBV28 and TRBJ1-6, is DVKVTQSSRYLVKRTGEKVFLECVQDMDHENMFWYRQDPGLGLRLIYFSYDVKMKEKGDIPEGYSVSREKKERFSLILESASTNQTSMYLCASTLQQYGSPLHFGNGTRLTVT.

This chain uses TRBV18 with TRBJ2-7; D gene uncertain. Germline V gives CDR1 KGHSH, CDR2 LQKENI. CDR3 length: 12 amino acids. Between the trimmed V and J ends, which lost 2 bases and 2 bases, there was a span of 4 bases. The CDR3 coding sequence is TGTGCCAGCTCACCAAATACCTACGAGCAGTACTTC. As protein: CASSPNTYEQYF.

This chain links TRBV3-1 with TRBJ2-6; 10 nucleotides align to TRBD1. CDR1 and CDR2 (germline): LGHDT, YNNKEL (reference sequence). This CDR3 is 17 amino acids long. V gave up 7 bases and J gave up 1 base; unmatched junction bases: 7. In DNA, the CDR3 is TGTGCCAGCAAGCTGGGACAGGGGAGTTCTGGGGCCAACGTCCTGACTTTC. This sequence encodes CASKLGQGSSGANVLTF.

The CDR3 here is CASSFWRVGEQFF. The DNA for the CDR3 is TGTGCCAGCAGTTTTTGGCGGGTGGGTGAGCAGTTCTTC. V gene TRBV12-3 or TRBV12-4 combines with J gene TRBJ2-1, with TRBD2 as a possible D gene (5 bases). The CDR3 extends over 13 amino acids. V shed 3 bases and J shed 9 bases, with 12 bases lying between them.

V and J are TRBV5-6 and TRBJ1-6; D perhaps matches TRBD1 (6 bases). The V gene lost 1 base and the J gene lost 9 bases, with 17 bases spanning the gap. Germline assignment: CDR1 SGHDT and CDR2 YYEEEE. The CDR3 has 16 amino acids. The CDR3 DNA is TGTGCCAGCAGCTTGCGGGGGGCTTCCCAGGGTTCACCCCTCCACTTT. It is translated as CASSLRGASQGSPLHF.

This chain joins TRBV28 and TRBJ2-5; 8 nucleotides align to TRBD1. V was clipped by 8 bases and J by 3 bases; unmatched bases: 5. Germline CDR1 MDHEN, CDR2 SYDVKM. This CDR3 has 13 amino acids. CDR3 DNA: TGTGCCAGCTGTACACAGGGGGAAGAGACCCAGTACTTC. Its translation is CASCTQGEETQYF.

The chain joins TRBV28 to TRBJ2-7, with 7 positions matching TRBD1. J lost 4 bases, V lost 3 bases, and 6 bases had no gene match. The CDR3 length is 14 residues. The V gene's germline CDR1 is MDHEN and CDR2 SYDVKM. The CDR3 is CASSLSGQLYEQYF. The CDR3 DNA reads TGTGCCAGCAGTTTGTCGGGACAGCTTTACGAGCAGTACTTC.

The J gene is TRBJ2-5, the V gene TRBV29-1; TRBD2 matches at 12 bases. CDR1 and CDR2 from the germline V gene are SQVTM and ANQGSEA. This CDR3 comprises 15 residues. The junction had 8 bases not matched to a gene; V was cut back by 7 bases and J by 2 bases. CDR3 nucleotides: TGCAGCGCCACAGGACTAGCGGGACCTCAAGAGACCCAGTACTTC. This codes for CSATGLAGPQETQYF.

J is TRBJ2-7 and V is TRBV6-6; TRBD1 agrees at 9 bases. J lost 5 bases, V lost 7 bases, and 9 bases had no gene match. The CDR3 extends over 14 amino acids. Germline CDR1 reads MNHNY; CDR2 reads SVGAGI (reference sequence). CDR3 bases: TGTGCCAGCAACATAGGACAGGGGAGGAACGAGCAGTACTTC. Its protein product is CASNIGQGRNEQYF.

The J gene is TRBJ1-1, the V gene TRBV5-1; D remains ambiguous. V was cut by 5 bases and J by 3 bases, with 5 bases left in between. Per the germline V gene, CDR1 is SGHRS and CDR2 is YFSETQ. The CDR3 has 11 residues. The CDR3: CASRDDTEAFF. CDR3 DNA sequence: TGCGCCAGCAGAGATGACACTGAAGCTTTCTTT.